The source of this T cell receptor beta chain is a study of blood T cell repertoires in COVID-19. The wider study: The samples span acute and convalescent COVID-19 from the United States, Italy and Spain. The cDNA or gDNA used as material had been derived from T cells, B-cell-depleted T cells, or PBMCs.

Per the authors' pipeline: Amplification of reference gene primers provided the estimated nucleated cell counts. Assay: immunoSEQ multiplex PCR; the TCRdb copy retains only in-frame clones and omits some. V and J calls and clone size are copied from that table; D and trimming were computed from the DNA. The sample contains roughly 100,000 clones, over 80% of which appear only once. Germline V lookup: CDR1 SGHTA, CDR2 FQGTGA. The junction had 5 bases not matched to a gene; V was cut back by 1 base and J by 2 bases. The CDR3 has 16 residues. This sequence was found in an elderly woman with active or convalescent COVID-19. The chain is built from TRBV7-3 and TRBJ2-3, with 8 bases that match TRBD2. Sequences were obtained from peripheral blood. The CDR3 loop reads CASSLNSGALTDTQYF. The CDR3 coding sequence is TGTGCCAGCAGCTTAAATAGCGGGGCCCTCACAGATACGCAGTATTTT.